The rows below give T cell receptor beta chains drawn from one sample of a study of shared clonotypes between healthy human individuals. Produced via immunoSEQ multiplex PCR; TCRdb's table is partial and in-frame only. The table shows around 2.3 million clones, with 90% to 96% occurring only once. What was sequenced was naive CD4+ T cells sorted from blood. The receptors were sampled from a man younger than 35 in good health. CDR3s include the opening cysteine and the closing phenylalanine or tryptophan. D genes are given only for firm matches. A row's size may be missing; if present it is once, few, many or a size class.

size: .; J: TRBJ1-4; V: TRBV5-4; D: TRBD1; DNA: TGTGCCATGGGGGACAAGGGGACAGCGTTCTTCGAAAAACTGTTTTTT; CDR3: CAMGDKGTAFFEKLFF
size: few; J: TRBJ1-2; V: TRBV19; D: .; DNA: TGTGCCAGTAGTTCACAGGCAAACTATGGCTACACCTTC; CDR3: CASSSQANYGYTF
size: .; J: TRBJ1-2; V: TRBV25-1; D: .; DNA: TGTGCCAGCAGTCTGGGGGACTTCGGCTACACCTTC; CDR3: CASSLGDFGYTF
size: .; J: TRBJ1-1; V: TRBV7-8; D: .; DNA: TGTGCCAGCACCGGATCTAGGAACACTGAAGCTTTCTTT; CDR3: CASTGSRNTEAFF
size: .; J: TRBJ2-7; V: TRBV6-1; D: TRBD1; DNA: TGTGCCAGCGGGGAGCCGACAGGGTGGGACGAGCAGTACTTC; CDR3: CASGEPTGWDEQYF
size: .; J: TRBJ2-7; V: TRBV6-5; D: TRBD2; DNA: TGTGCCAGCAGTTACGGACTAGCGGAATACTACGAGCAGTACTTC; CDR3: CASSYGLAEYYEQYF
size: .; J: TRBJ2-5; V: TRBV11-2; D: TRBD1; DNA: TGTGCCAGCAGCCCGACGACAGGGGCGCCGCAAGAGACCCAGTACTTC; CDR3: CASSPTTGAPQETQYF
size: .; J: TRBJ1-5; V: TRBV2; D: .; DNA: TGTGCCAGCAGCGAACTGGAAGGTAAGCCCCAGCATTTT; CDR3: CASSELEGKPQHF
size: .; J: TRBJ2-7; V: TRBV7-9; D: TRBD2; DNA: TGTGCCAGCAGCCCAGGAGGGACTAGCGGATCCTACGAGCAGTACTTC; CDR3: CASSPGGTSGSYEQYF
size: .; J: TRBJ2-7; V: TRBV5-4; D: .; DNA: TGTGCCAGCAGACGTTCAGTGGGGGACGACGAGCAGTACTTC; CDR3: CASRRSVGDDEQYF
size: .; J: TRBJ1-2; V: TRBV29-1; D: TRBD1; DNA: TGCAGCGTTCCGACAGGGACCTCTAACTATGGCTACACCTTC; CDR3: CSVPTGTSNYGYTF
size: .; J: TRBJ2-6; V: TRBV9; D: .; DNA: TGTGCCAGCAGCGCCGGGGGTTTGACTGGGGCCAACGTCCTGACTTTC; CDR3: CASSAGGLTGANVLTF
size: .; J: TRBJ2-7; V: TRBV7-2; D: TRBD2; DNA: TGTGCCAGCAGCTTAGGACTAGCGGGAGACGGCTACGAGCAGTACTTC; CDR3: CASSLGLAGDGYEQYF
size: once; J: TRBJ2-1; V: TRBV14; D: TRBD1; DNA: TGTGCCAGCAGCCCTCCCTCCGGGACAGCGCATTACAATGAGCAGTTCTTC; CDR3: CASSPPSGTAHYNEQFF
size: .; J: TRBJ2-7; V: TRBV10-2; D: TRBD1; DNA: TGCGCCAGCAGAACCGGGACAGGTTCCTACGAGCAGTACTTC; CDR3: CASRTGTGSYEQYF
size: .; J: TRBJ1-6; V: TRBV10-3; D: TRBD1; DNA: TGTGCCATCAGTGAGGACAGGGGTAATTCACCCCTCCACTTT; CDR3: CAISEDRGNSPLHF
size: .; J: TRBJ1-2; V: TRBV5-1; D: TRBD1; DNA: TGCGCCAGCAGCTCAGGACAGGAATTAGCTAACTATGGCTACACCTTC; CDR3: CASSSGQELANYGYTF
size: .; J: TRBJ1-1; V: TRBV7-2; D: TRBD1; DNA: TGTGCCAGCAGCTTTGACAGGGGGGACACTGAAGCTTTCTTT; CDR3: CASSFDRGDTEAFF
size: .; J: TRBJ1-5; V: TRBV11-2; D: .; DNA: TGTGCCAGCAGCTTAGATTTCGGCAGGGCCAATCAGCCCCAGCATTTT; CDR3: CASSLDFGRANQPQHF
size: once; J: TRBJ1-2; V: TRBV7-2; D: TRBD1; DNA: TGTGCCAGCAGCTTAGACCCCGGGACAGGGGTGCCGGGGTATGGCTACACCTTC; CDR3: CASSLDPGTGVPGYGYTF
size: .; J: TRBJ2-5; V: TRBV6-1; D: .; DNA: TGTGCCAGCAGGGTACAGGGTAACCAAGAGACCCAGTACTTC; CDR3: CASRVQGNQETQYF
size: .; J: TRBJ2-2; V: TRBV7-7; D: TRBD1; DNA: TGTGCTAGCAGCCGGGACAGGGGGACCGGGGAGCTGTTTTTT; CDR3: CASSRDRGTGELFF
size: once; J: TRBJ2-7; V: TRBV7-9; D: .; DNA: TGTGCCAGCAGCACGTGGCTAGATGAGCAGTACTTC; CDR3: CASSTWLDEQYF
size: .; J: TRBJ2-5; V: TRBV27; D: .; DNA: TGTGCCAGCAGTTTAGGGGGGGGCGGCGAGACCCAGTACTTC; CDR3: CASSLGGGGETQYF
size: .; J: TRBJ2-3; V: TRBV10-3; D: TRBD1; DNA: TGTGCCATCAGTGAGGGAGACAGGGGTACAGATACGCAGTATTTT; CDR3: CAISEGDRGTDTQYF
size: .; J: TRBJ2-1; V: TRBV13; D: .; DNA: TGTGCCAGCAGCTTATGGACGAGCTCCTACAATGAGCAGTTCTTC; CDR3: CASSLWTSSYNEQFF
size: .; J: TRBJ2-7; V: TRBV7-2; D: TRBD1; DNA: TGTGCCAGCAGCTTAGGGTCTAGGACAGGGGACTACGAGCAGTACTTC; CDR3: CASSLGSRTGDYEQYF
size: .; J: TRBJ1-2; V: TRBV6-1; D: .; DNA: TGTGCCAGCACCTCACCCCCGGGGGCTATTTATGGCTACACCTTC; CDR3: CASTSPPGAIYGYTF
size: .; J: TRBJ2-7; V: TRBV7-2; D: TRBD2; DNA: TGTGCCAGCAGCTTGACTAGCGTGCCCTACGAGCAGTACTTC; CDR3: CASSLTSVPYEQYF
size: .; J: TRBJ1-1; V: TRBV29-1; D: .; DNA: TGCAGCGTTCATCATATCTCGGGCACTGAAGCTTTCTTT; CDR3: CSVHHISGTEAFF
size: .; J: TRBJ1-1; V: TRBV10-3; D: .; DNA: TGTGCCATCAGTGAGAGCCCTTCGGGGGACACTGAAGCTTTCTTT; CDR3: CAISESPSGDTEAFF
size: once; J: TRBJ1-2; V: TRBV4-3; D: .; DNA: TGCGCCAGCAGCCAGGACCTTGATTATGGCTACACCTTC; CDR3: CASSQDLDYGYTF
size: .; J: TRBJ2-3; V: TRBV11-2; D: TRBD2; DNA: TGTGCCAGCAGCTTAGAGGGACTAGCGGGGGATACGCAGTATTTT; CDR3: CASSLEGLAGDTQYF
size: .; J: TRBJ2-1; V: TRBV19; D: TRBD1; DNA: TGTGCCAGTAGTTACGGGACAGCAGCATACAATGAGCAGTTCTTC; CDR3: CASSYGTAAYNEQFF
size: .; J: TRBJ2-5; V: TRBV27; D: .; DNA: TGTGCCAGCAGTCAAACAGGGACTCGACGGACCCAGTACTTC; CDR3: CASSQTGTRRTQYF
size: .; J: TRBJ1-1; V: TRBV28; D: TRBD1; DNA: TGTGCCAGCAGTTCCCTGGACAGGGGAGGAAGAGCTTTCTTT; CDR3: CASSSLDRGGRAFF
size: .; J: TRBJ2-7; V: TRBV28; D: TRBD2; DNA: TGTGCCAGCAGTCGACTAGCGGGAGTGTCCCACGAGCAGTACTTC; CDR3: CASSRLAGVSHEQYF
size: .; J: TRBJ2-5; V: TRBV2; D: .; DNA: TGTGCCAGCAGAACTGGGACCACCCCGTGGACCCAGTACTTC; CDR3: CASRTGTTPWTQYF
size: .; J: TRBJ2-3; V: TRBV5-5; D: .; DNA: TGTGCCAGCAGCCTGACACCAAGCCCCCAAACAGATACGCAGTATTTT; CDR3: CASSLTPSPQTDTQYF
size: .; J: TRBJ2-2; V: TRBV6-5; D: .; DNA: TGTGCCAGCAGCCTGGGCACCGGGGAGCTGTTTTTT; CDR3: CASSLGTGELFF
size: once; J: TRBJ2-7; V: TRBV6-5; D: .; DNA: TGTGCCAGCAGTGGGGAAGGGCGGTCCTACGAGCAGTACTTC; CDR3: CASSGEGRSYEQYF
size: .; J: TRBJ2-5; V: TRBV4-1; D: TRBD2; DNA: TGCGCCAGCAGGCTTAGACTAGCGGGAGAAGAGACCCAGTACTTC; CDR3: CASRLRLAGEETQYF
size: once; J: TRBJ1-5; V: TRBV28; D: .; DNA: TGTGCCAGCAGTTTGTGGCAGGGTGGCAATCAGCCCCAGCATTTT; CDR3: CASSLWQGGNQPQHF
size: .; J: TRBJ2-3; V: TRBV29-1; D: TRBD1; DNA: TGCAGCGGGACAGGGGGCTTGGGCACAGATACGCAGTATTTT; CDR3: CSGTGGLGTDTQYF
size: once; J: TRBJ2-1; V: TRBV28; D: TRBD1; DNA: TGTGCCAGCAGGCAGGGGACAGGGAGGGTCCATGAGCAGTTCTTC; CDR3: CASRQGTGRVHEQFF
size: .; J: TRBJ2-3; V: TRBV5-1; D: TRBD2; DNA: TGCGCCAGCAGGCCACTAGCGGGCACAGATACGCAGTATTTT; CDR3: CASRPLAGTDTQYF
size: .; J: TRBJ2-5; V: TRBV18; D: .; DNA: TGTGCCAGCTCACCACTAGGGGTGACCCAGTACTTC; CDR3: CASSPLGVTQYF
size: .; J: TRBJ2-1; V: TRBV19; D: .; DNA: TGTGCCAGTAGTATAATCGGGTACAATGAGCAGTTCTTC; CDR3: CASSIIGYNEQFF